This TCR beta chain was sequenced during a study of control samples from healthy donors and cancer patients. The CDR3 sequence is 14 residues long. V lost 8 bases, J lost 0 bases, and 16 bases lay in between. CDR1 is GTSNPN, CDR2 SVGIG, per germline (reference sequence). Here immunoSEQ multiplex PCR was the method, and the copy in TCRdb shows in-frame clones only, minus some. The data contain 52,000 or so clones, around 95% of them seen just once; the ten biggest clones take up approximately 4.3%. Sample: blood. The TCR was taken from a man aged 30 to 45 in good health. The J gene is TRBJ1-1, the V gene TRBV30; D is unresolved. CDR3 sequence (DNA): TGTGCCAGAACCGGGCCGCAGATGAACACTGAAGCTTTCTTT. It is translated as CARTGPQMNTEAFF. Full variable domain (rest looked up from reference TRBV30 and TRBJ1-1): SQTIHQWPATLVQPVGSPLSLECTVEGTSNPNLYWYRQAAGRGLQLLFYSVGIGQISSEVPQNLSASRPQDRQFILSSKKLLLSDSGFYLCARTGPQMNTEAFFGQGTRLTVV.